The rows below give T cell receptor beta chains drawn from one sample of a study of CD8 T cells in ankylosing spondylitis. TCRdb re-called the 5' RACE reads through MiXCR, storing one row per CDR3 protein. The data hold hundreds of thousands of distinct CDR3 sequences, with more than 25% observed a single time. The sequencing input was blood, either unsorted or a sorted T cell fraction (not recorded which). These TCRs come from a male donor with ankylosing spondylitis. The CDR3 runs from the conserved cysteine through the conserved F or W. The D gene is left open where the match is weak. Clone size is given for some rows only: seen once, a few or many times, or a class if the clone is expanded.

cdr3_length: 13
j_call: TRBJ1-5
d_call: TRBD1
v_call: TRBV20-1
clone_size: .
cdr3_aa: CSAEGQLNQPQHF
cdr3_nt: TGCAGTGCTGAGGGACAGCTCAATCAGCCCCAGCATTTT

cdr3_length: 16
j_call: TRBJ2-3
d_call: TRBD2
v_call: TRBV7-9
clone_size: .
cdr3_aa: CASSQGSSGNTDTQYF
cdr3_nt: TGTGCCAGCAGCCAGGGTTCTAGCGGGAACACAGATACGCAGTATTTT

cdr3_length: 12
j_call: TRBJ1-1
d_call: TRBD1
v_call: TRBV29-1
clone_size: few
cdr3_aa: CSVAHRGSEAFF
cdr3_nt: TGCAGCGTCGCCCACAGGGGATCTGAAGCTTTCTTT

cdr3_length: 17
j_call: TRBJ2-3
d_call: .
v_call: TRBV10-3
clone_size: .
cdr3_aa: CAISATWTPAGTDTQYF
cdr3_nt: TGTGCCATCAGTGCGACTTGGACCCCCGCAGGCACAGATACGCAGTATTTT

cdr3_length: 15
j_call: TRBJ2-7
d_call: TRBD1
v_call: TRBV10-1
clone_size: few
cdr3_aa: CASSESGTGTYEQYF
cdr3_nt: TGCGCCAGCAGTGAGTCTGGGACAGGGACCTACGAGCAGTACTTC

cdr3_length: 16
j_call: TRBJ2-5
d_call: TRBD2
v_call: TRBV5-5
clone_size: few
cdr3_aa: CASSPTSGRAQETQYF
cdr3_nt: TGTGCCAGCAGCCCTACTAGCGGGAGGGCCCAAGAGACCCAGTACTTC

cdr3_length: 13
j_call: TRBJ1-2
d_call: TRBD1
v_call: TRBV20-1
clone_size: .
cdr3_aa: CSAYDRGRGGYTF
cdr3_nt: TGCAGTGCCTACGACAGGGGGCGGGGTGGCTACACCTTC

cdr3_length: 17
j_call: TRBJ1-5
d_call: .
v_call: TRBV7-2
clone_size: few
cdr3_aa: CASSLGGGSGGNQPQHF
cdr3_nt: TGTGCCAGCAGCTTAGGGGGGGGCAGCGGGGGCAATCAGCCCCAGCATTTT

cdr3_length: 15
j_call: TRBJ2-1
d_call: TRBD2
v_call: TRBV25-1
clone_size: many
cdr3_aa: CASRVAGDPYNEQFF
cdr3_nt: TGTGCCAGCAGGGTAGCGGGAGACCCCTACAATGAGCAGTTCTTC

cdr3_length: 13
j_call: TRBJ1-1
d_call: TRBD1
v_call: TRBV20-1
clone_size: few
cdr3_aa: CSAVGQAWTEAFF
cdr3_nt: TGCAGTGCTGTAGGACAGGCATGGACTGAAGCTTTCTTT

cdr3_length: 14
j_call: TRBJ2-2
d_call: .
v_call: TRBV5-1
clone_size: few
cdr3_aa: CASSLIGSPGELFF
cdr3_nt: TGCGCCAGCAGCTTGATAGGGAGTCCCGGGGAGCTGTTTTTT

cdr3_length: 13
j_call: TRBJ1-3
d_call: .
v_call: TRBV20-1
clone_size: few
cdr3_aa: CSARQYSGNTIYF
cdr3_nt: TGCAGTGCTAGGCAATACTCTGGAAACACCATATATTTT

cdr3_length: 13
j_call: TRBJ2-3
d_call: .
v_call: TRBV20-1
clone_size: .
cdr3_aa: CSVSASLTDTQYF
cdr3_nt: TGCAGTGTTTCCGCCTCCCTCACAGATACGCAGTATTTT

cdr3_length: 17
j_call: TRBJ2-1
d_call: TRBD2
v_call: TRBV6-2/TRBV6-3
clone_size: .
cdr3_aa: CASSPRLAGLSYNEQFF
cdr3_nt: TGTGCCAGCAGTCCCCGACTAGCGGGTCTCTCCTACAATGAGCAGTTCTTC

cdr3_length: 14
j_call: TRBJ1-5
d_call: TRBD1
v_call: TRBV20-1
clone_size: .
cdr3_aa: CSAVPATGAQPQHF
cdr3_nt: TGCAGTGCCGTACCGGCGACAGGGGCACAGCCCCAGCATTTT

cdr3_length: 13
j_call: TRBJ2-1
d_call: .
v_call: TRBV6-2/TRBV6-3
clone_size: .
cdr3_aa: CASSLTGWGEQFF
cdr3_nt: TGTGCCAGCAGTTTAACGGGGTGGGGTGAGCAGTTCTTC

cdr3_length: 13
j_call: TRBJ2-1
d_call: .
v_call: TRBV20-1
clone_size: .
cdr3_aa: CSAPLVRDNEQFF
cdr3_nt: TGCAGTGCTCCTTTAGTTAGGGACAATGAGCAGTTCTTC

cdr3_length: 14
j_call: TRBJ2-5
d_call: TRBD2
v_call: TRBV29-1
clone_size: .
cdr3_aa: CSAGLAGAQETQYF
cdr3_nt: TGCAGCGCCGGACTAGCGGGAGCGCAAGAGACCCAGTACTTC

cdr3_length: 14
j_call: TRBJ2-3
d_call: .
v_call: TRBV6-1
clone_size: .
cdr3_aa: CASREGPSKDTQYF
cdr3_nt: TGTGCCAGCAGGGAGGGCCCCTCCAAAGATACGCAGTATTTT

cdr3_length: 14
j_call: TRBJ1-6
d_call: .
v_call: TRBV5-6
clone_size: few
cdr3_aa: CASSAGLYNSPLHF
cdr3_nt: TGTGCCAGCAGCGCCGGACTTTATAATTCACCCCTCCACTTT

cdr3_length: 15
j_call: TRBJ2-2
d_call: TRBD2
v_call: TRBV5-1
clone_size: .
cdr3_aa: CASSASGGLGGELFF
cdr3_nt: TGCGCCAGCAGCGCTAGCGGGGGCCTCGGCGGGGAGCTGTTTTTT

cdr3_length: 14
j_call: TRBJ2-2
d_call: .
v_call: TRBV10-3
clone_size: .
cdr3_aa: CAISRTADTGELFF
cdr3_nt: TGTGCCATCAGTCGGACAGCCGACACCGGGGAGCTGTTTTTT

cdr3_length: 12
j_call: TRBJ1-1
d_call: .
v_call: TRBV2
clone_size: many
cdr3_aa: CASSTGWTEAFF
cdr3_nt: TGTGCCAGCAGTACAGGGTGGACTGAAGCTTTCTTT

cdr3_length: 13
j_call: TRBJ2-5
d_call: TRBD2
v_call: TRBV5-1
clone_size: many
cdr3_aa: CASSFGGEETQYF
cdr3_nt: TGTGCCAGCAGTTTCGGGGGGGAAGAGACCCAGTACTTC

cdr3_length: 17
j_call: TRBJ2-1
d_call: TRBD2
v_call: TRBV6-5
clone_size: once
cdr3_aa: CGSSWGARAGETNEQFF
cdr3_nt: TGTGGCAGCAGTTGGGGGGCACGAGCGGGAGAGACCAATGAGCAGTTCTTC

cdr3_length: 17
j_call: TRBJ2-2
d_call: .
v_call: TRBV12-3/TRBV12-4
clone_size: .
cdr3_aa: CASSPTLRRENTGELFF
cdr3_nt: TGTGCCAGCAGCCCCACCTTACGGCGAGAGAACACCGGGGAGCTGTTTTTT

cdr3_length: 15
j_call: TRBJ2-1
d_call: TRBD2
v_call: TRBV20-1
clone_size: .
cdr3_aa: CSARGTSGNFGEQFF
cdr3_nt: TGCAGTGCTAGAGGGACTAGCGGGAATTTTGGTGAGCAGTTCTTC

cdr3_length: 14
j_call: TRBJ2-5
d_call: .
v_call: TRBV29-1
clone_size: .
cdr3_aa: CSVSPAGAWETQYF
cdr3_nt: TGCAGCGTCTCTCCCGCAGGTGCCTGGGAGACCCAGTACTTC

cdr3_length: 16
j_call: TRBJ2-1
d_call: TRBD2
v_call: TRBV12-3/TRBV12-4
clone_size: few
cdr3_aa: CASSKRAGVIYNEQFF
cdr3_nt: TGTGCCAGCAGTAAACGAGCGGGAGTGATCTACAATGAGCAGTTCTTC

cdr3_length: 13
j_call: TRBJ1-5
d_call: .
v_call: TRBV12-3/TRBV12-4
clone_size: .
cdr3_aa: CASSFGQGQPQHF
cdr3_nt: TGTGCCAGCAGTTTTGGTCAAGGTCAGCCCCAGCATTTT

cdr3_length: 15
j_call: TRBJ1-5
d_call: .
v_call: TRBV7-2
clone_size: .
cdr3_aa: CASSLVINSNQPQHF
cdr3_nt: TGTGCCAGCAGCTTAGTCATTAATAGCAATCAGCCCCAGCATTTT